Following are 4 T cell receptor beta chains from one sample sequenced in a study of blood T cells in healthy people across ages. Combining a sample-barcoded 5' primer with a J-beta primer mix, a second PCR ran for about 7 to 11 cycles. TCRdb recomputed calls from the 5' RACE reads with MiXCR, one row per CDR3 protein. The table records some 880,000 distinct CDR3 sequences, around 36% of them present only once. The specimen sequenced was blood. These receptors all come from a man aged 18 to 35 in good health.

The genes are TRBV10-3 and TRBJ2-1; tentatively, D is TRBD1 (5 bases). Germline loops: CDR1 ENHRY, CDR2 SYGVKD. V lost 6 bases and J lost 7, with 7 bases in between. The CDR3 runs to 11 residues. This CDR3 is CAIRTENEQFF. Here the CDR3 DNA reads TGTGCCATCAGGACAGAAAATGAGCAGTTCTTC.

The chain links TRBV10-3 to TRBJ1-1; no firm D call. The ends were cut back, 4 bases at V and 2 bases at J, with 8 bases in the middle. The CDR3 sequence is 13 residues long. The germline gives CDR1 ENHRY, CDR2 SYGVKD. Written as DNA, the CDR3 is TGTGCCATCAGTGGAGTCTCAAACACTGAAGCTTTCTTT. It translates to CAISGVSNTEAFF.

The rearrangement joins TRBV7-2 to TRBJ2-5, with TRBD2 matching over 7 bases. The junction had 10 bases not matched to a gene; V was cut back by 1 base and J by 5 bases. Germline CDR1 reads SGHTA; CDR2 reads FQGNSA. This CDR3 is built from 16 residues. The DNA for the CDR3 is TGTGCCAGCAGCTTAGGCGGGATCAGGCGGGGGGAGACCCAGTACTTC. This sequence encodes CASSLGGIRRGETQYF.

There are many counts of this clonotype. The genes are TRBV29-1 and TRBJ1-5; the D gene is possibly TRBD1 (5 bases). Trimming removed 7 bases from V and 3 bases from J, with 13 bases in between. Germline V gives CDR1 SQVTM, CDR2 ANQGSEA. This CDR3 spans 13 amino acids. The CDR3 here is CSGDGQHNQPQHF. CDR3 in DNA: TGCAGCGGCGACGGACAACACAATCAGCCCCAGCATTTT.